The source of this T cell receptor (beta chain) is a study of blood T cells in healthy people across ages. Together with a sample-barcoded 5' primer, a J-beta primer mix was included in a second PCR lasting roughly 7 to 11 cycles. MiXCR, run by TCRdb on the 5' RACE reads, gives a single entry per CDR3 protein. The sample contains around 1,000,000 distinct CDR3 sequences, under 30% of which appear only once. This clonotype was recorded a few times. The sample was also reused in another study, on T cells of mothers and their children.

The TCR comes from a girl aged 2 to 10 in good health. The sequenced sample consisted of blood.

In DNA form, the CDR3 reads TGTGCCAGCGCATTCACGGGACGGTTGAACACTGAAGCTTTCTTT. As protein: CASAFTGRLNTEAFF. The chain recombines TRBV11-2 with TRBJ1-1, with D tentatively TRBD1 (5 bases). Germline CDR1 is SGHAT and CDR2 is FQNNGV. This CDR3 is 15 amino acids long. The germline V and J ends were trimmed by 8 bases and 0 bases, with 16 bases remaining between them.